The 22 T cell receptor beta chains presented below share a single source sample, sequenced in a study of HIV-infected children after antiretroviral therapy interruption. The treatment denotes: PENTA 11 planned treatment interruption arm or continuous ART arm. Unique molecular identifiers were included in an RNA-based 3' RACE TCR library. TCRdb re-derived calls from the 3' RACE reads in MiXCR, one entry per CDR3 protein. The sample yields over 15,000 distinct CDR3 sequences, 3% to 3.5% seen once. Sequenced material: CD45RA+ CD4+ T cells from PBMCs, taken from a donor given antiretroviral therapy, either interrupted or continuous. Subset indicated: naive CD4+ CD45RA+ CD45RO- T cells. These receptors were collected from a child under 18 with HIV.

This clonotype has at least ten counts. The chain joins TRBV20-1 to TRBJ1-5; no firm D call. CDR1 and CDR2 from the germline V gene are DFQATT and SNEGSKA (reference sequence). V lost 3 bases to trimming and J lost 5 bases, with 8 bases between them. The CDR3 has 12 residues. CDR3 coding DNA: TGCAGTGCTAGTCGGCAGGATCAGCCCCAGCATTTT. This gives the protein CSASRQDQPQHF.

This clonotype occurred many times. The rearrangement links TRBV5-1 to TRBJ1-4, with TRBD1 matching 9 bases. The V and J ends lost 3 bases and 8 bases, in that order; junction bases with no gene match: 5. CDR3 length: 14 amino acids. CDR1 is SGHRS, CDR2 YFSETQ, per germline. The CDR3 protein is CASSYGTGNEKLFF. CDR3 nucleotides: TGCGCCAGCAGCTACGGGACAGGGAACGAAAAACTGTTTTTT.

This clonotype occurred many times. The chain recombines TRBV5-4 with TRBJ2-1; 10 nucleotides match TRBD2. Germline CDR1 SGHNT, CDR2 YYREEE (reference sequence). The CDR3 is made up of 13 amino acids. V was clipped by 5 bases and J by 10 bases; unmatched bases: 6. This CDR3 reads CASSPGTSAEQFF. The DNA of the CDR3 is TGTGCCAGCAGTCCCGGGACTAGCGCCGAGCAGTTCTTC.

There are many counts of this clonotype. The chain combines TRBV27 with TRBJ1-2, with a tentative D call TRBD1 (5 bases). CDR1 is MNHEY and CDR2 is SMNVEV in the germline V gene (reference sequence). Trimming took off 10 bases at V and 5 bases at J, with 17 bases between the two ends. This CDR3 contains 13 residues. CDR3 DNA: TGTGCCACCCGGGGGGGTTGGCCTTATGGCTACACCTTC. Translating gives CATRGGWPYGYTF.

This clonotype came up many times. The rearrangement uses TRBV7-6 and TRBJ2-3; D perhaps matches TRBD1 (6 bases). V dropped 6 bases and J dropped 3 bases, with 22 bases sitting between them. The CDR3 has 17 residues. Germline assignment: CDR1 SGHVS and CDR2 FNYEAQ. The chain's CDR3 is CASSSMVGGAGTDTQYF. As DNA, the CDR3 is TGTGCCAGCAGTTCCATGGTTGGGGGCGCAGGAACAGATACGCAGTATTTT.

This clonotype showed up many times. The V call is TRBV7-8, the J call TRBJ2-7; 9 bases align to TRBD1. Germline CDR1 and CDR2: SGHVS and FQNEAQ. The CDR3 contains 15 residues. V lost 5 bases to trimming and J lost 1 base; unmatched junction nucleotides: 6. The CDR3 region is CASSPRTGESYEQYF. Written as DNA, the CDR3 is TGTGCCAGCAGCCCCAGGACAGGGGAGTCCTACGAGCAGTACTTC.

This clonotype has ten or more counts. This chain joins TRBV20-1 and TRBJ2-1, with 13 nucleotides matching TRBD2. CDR1 is DFQATT, CDR2 SNEGSKA, per germline (reference sequence). This CDR3 is built from 14 residues. V dropped 1 base and J dropped 13; count of bases not matched to a gene: 7. CDR3 sequence reads: CSARGGLAGYFQFF. The CDR3 DNA reads as TGCAGTGCTAGAGGGGGACTAGCGGGGTACTTCCAGTTCTTC.

By proportion, this clonotype is medium-sized. The genes are TRBV2 and TRBJ1-2; D call uncertain. The CDR3 is 14 residues long. CDR1 is SNHLY, CDR2 FYNNEI, per germline. Between the trimmed V and J ends, which lost 3 bases and 4 bases, there was a span of 12 bases. CDR3 in amino acids: CASSESDPGYGYTF. CDR3 DNA: TGTGCCAGCAGTGAGTCGGACCCCGGCTATGGCTACACCTTC.

The V call is TRBV15, the J call TRBJ1-6, with D hard to call. In germline, CDR1 is LNHNV, CDR2 YYDKDF (reference sequence). V dropped 6 bases and J dropped 9 bases, with 15 bases sitting between them. This CDR3 spans 14 amino acids. The CDR3 sequence is CATSSSEVSSPLHF. The CDR3 DNA reads TGTGCCACCAGTTCGAGTGAGGTTAGTTCACCCCTCCACTTT.

In its sample, this clonotype was seen a few times. The chain has TRBV12-5 and TRBJ2-1; tentatively, D is TRBD1 (5 bases). Germline CDR1 and CDR2: LGHNT and FRNRAP. This CDR3 comprises 14 residues. The CDR3 DNA reads as TGTGCCAGCAGCCCCACGACAGAAGACAATGAGCAGTTCTTC. This encodes CASSPTTEDNEQFF.

The table lists this clonotype with many counts. This chain joins TRBV20-1 and TRBJ1-2; the D gene is possibly TRBD1 (5 bases). The CDR3 extends over 13 amino acids. Germline values: CDR1 DFQATT, CDR2 SNEGSKA (reference sequence). V gave up 6 bases and J gave up 8 bases, with 19 bases separating them. The CDR3 protein is CSAWVPGQDGYTF. Here the CDR3 DNA reads TGCAGTGCCTGGGTCCCAGGGCAAGACGGCTACACCTTC.

This clonotype is medium-sized within its sample. The CDR3 DNA sequence: TGTGCCAGCAGCGCTGGAACAGGGGTTCAGCCCCAGCATTTT. Encoded protein: CASSAGTGVQPQHF. The V and J genes are TRBV9 and TRBJ1-5, with 7 bases fitting TRBD1. CDR3 length: 14 residues. CDR1 is SGDLS, CDR2 YYNGEE, per germline. With 3 bases clipped from V and 6 bases from J, the junction kept 6 bases outside the gene matches.

This clonotype has a count of ten or more. The CDR3 region is CASSLRRTGGNTEAFF. The CDR3 DNA reads TGCGCCAGCAGCTTACGTCGGACAGGGGGGAACACTGAAGCTTTCTTT. V is TRBV5-1 and J is TRBJ1-1, with TRBD1 matching 10 bases. This CDR3 is built from 16 residues. V gave up 2 bases and J gave up 1 base; unmatched junction bases: 5. Germline V lookup: CDR1 SGHRS, CDR2 YFSETQ. Drawing the rest from reference TRBV5-1 and TRBJ1-1, the complete variable domain is KAGVTQTPRYLIKTRGQQVTLSCSPISGHRSVSWYQQTPGQGLQFLFEYFSETQRNKGNFPGRFSGRQFSNSRSEMNVSTLELGDSALYLCASSLRRTGGNTEAFFGQGTRLTVV.

In its sample, this clonotype is medium-sized. The chain recombines TRBV7-2 with TRBJ2-3; 10 bases agree with TRBD1. Per the germline V gene, CDR1 is SGHTA and CDR2 is FQGNSA. The CDR3 consists of 14 residues. Losses at the gene ends were 7 bases for V and 3 bases for J; bases not matched to a gene: 4. The DNA of the CDR3 is TGTGCCAGCAAGGCGGGACAGGGGACAGATACGCAGTATTTT. Translating gives CASKAGQGTDTQYF.

This clonotype is deemed medium-sized. The genes are TRBV11-3 and TRBJ2-1; D gene unclear. From germline, CDR1 is SGHNT and CDR2 YENEEA. The CDR3 is 11 residues long. Deletions cut 5 bases from V and 5 bases from J, with 4 bases between. The CDR3 sequence is CASSGDNEQFF. The CDR3 nucleotides are TGTGCCAGCAGCGGAGACAATGAGCAGTTCTTC.

This clonotype was recorded many times. The rearrangement joins TRBV5-1 to TRBJ2-1, with D possibly called TRBD1 or TRBD2 (5 bases each). This CDR3 is 14 amino acids long. In germline, CDR1 is SGHRS, CDR2 YFSETQ. V was shortened by 2 bases and J by 15 bases, with 21 bases between the two germline ends. This chain's CDR3 is CASSFQGPSEPRFF. CDR3 nucleotide sequence: TGCGCCAGCAGCTTCCAGGGACCCTCGGAACCCCGGTTCTTC.

This clonotype was seen a few times. This chain joins TRBV5-1 and TRBJ2-3; possibly TRBD2 for D (7 bases). CDR3 length: 18 amino acids. Trimming shortened V by 0 bases and J by 3 bases, and 20 bases separated the two germline ends. Per the germline V gene, CDR1 is SGHRS and CDR2 is YFSETQ. The CDR3, as DNA: TGCGCCAGCAGCTTGGAGTTCGTGGGGGGGCCGGGAACAGATACGCAGTATTTT. Translation: CASSLEFVGGPGTDTQYF.

This clonotype was detected many times. This chain links TRBV5-1 with TRBJ1-1; TRBD1 aligns across 7 bases. This CDR3 region has 14 residues. Germline assignment: CDR1 SGHRS and CDR2 YFSETQ. Losses at the gene ends were 2 bases for V and 3 bases for J; bases not matched to a gene: 4. The CDR3 DNA sequence: TGCGCCAGCAGCTTACAGGGGTTGCACACTGAAGCTTTCTTT. As protein: CASSLQGLHTEAFF.

In this sample, this clonotype turned up many times. The rearrangement uses TRBV5-6 and TRBJ1-2, with D uncertain. The CDR3 totals 12 residues. V was trimmed by 3 bases and J by 4 bases, leaving 7 bases between them. Germline V CDR1 and CDR2: SGHDT, YYEEEE. The DNA for the CDR3 is TGTGCCAGCAGCTCTCCAATCTATGGCTACACCTTC. Translated, it gives CASSSPIYGYTF.

This clonotype was counted many times. CDR3 in amino acids: CASSFGLASPYNEQFF. CDR3 DNA: TGTGCCAGCAGTTTCGGCCTAGCGAGCCCCTACAATGAGCAGTTCTTC. The rearrangement joins TRBV27 to TRBJ2-1; TRBD2 might be the D (6 bases). This CDR3 region has 16 residues. The germline CDR1 and CDR2 sequences are MNHEY and SMNVEV (reference sequence). The ends were cut back, 3 bases at V and 2 bases at J, with 14 bases in the middle.

This clonotype appeared many times. CDR3 region: CASKPGTGGNTEAFF. For the CDR3, the DNA is TGCGCCAGCAAGCCCGGGACAGGGGGGAACACTGAAGCTTTCTTT. The chain links TRBV5-1 to TRBJ1-1; TRBD1 matches at 11 bases. The CDR3 is 15 residues long. The V and J ends lost 6 bases and 1 base, in that order; junction bases with no gene match: 5. CDR1 is SGHRS, CDR2 YFSETQ, per germline. Drawing the rest from reference TRBV5-1 and TRBJ1-1, the complete variable domain is KAGVTQTPRYLIKTRGQQVTLSCSPISGHRSVSWYQQTPGQGLQFLFEYFSETQRNKGNFPGRFSGRQFSNSRSEMNVSTLELGDSALYLCASKPGTGGNTEAFFGQGTRLTVV.

The table lists this clonotype with many counts. The V gene is TRBV29-1, the J gene TRBJ2-1; a possible D gene is TRBD2 (6 bases). CDR1 is SQVTM and CDR2 is ANQGSEA in the germline V gene. The CDR3 loop spans 16 amino acids. V lost 4 bases and J lost 7, with 23 bases in between. CDR3 sequence (DNA): TGCAGCGTTGCAGCAGCTGCGGGGTATGTTGCGAATGAGCAGTTCTTC. Protein: CSVAAAAGYVANEQFF.